This T cell receptor beta chain was obtained from a study of control samples from healthy donors and cancer patients. The CDR3 sequence is 15 residues long. Trimming removed 5 bases from V and 2 bases from J, with 12 bases in between. Germline V gene data show CDR1 as LNHNV and CDR2 as YYDKDF (reference sequence). Some clones are missing from TCRdb's copy, which holds only in-frame ones; the method was immunoSEQ multiplex PCR. The sample holds about 170,000 clones, roughly 89% seen once. The chain employs TRBV15 and TRBJ1-4; possible D gene TRBD1, 5 bases. Sequencing was carried out using blood. This TCR derives from a woman aged 25 to 39 in good health. This CDR3 reads CATSPPRGTNEKLFF. CDR3 bases: TGTGCCACCAGCCCACCCCGGGGGACTAATGAAAAACTGTTTTTT.